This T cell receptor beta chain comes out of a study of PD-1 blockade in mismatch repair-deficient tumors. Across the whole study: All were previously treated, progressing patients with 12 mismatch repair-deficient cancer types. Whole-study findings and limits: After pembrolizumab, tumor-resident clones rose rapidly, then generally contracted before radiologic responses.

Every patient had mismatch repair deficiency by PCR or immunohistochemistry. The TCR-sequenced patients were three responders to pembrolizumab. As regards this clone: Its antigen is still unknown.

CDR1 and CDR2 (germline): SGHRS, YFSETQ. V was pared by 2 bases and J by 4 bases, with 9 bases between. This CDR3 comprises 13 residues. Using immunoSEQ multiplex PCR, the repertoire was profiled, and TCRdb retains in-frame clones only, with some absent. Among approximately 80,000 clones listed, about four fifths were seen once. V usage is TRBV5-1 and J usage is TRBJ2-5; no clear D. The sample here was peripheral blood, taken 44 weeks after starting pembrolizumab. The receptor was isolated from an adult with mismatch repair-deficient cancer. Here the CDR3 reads CASSFDRAETQYF. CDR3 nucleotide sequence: TGCGCCAGCAGCTTTGACCGGGCAGAGACCCAGTACTTC.